The clone carrying this T cell receptor (beta chain) was detected only a few times. Its antigen remains unknown. This record comes from a study of lymphopenia after photon versus proton radiotherapy. This table comes from immunoSEQ multiplex PCR, and its TCRdb copy is limited to in-frame clones, with some not included. Of about 68,000 clones listed, roughly 93% are singletons. The CDR3 has 15 amino acids. After removal of 0 bases from V and 2 bases from J, the junction contained 5 bases not matched to a gene. Germline lookup yields CDR1 SGHRS and CDR2 YFSETQ. Findings of the study overall: Proton therapy kept repertoires fairly stable, unlike photons, which gained effector/memory cells. Authors raise, but do not show, better survival with proton therapy. Larger post-nadir TCR diversity loss correlated inversely with survival in deceased patients. After the lymphocyte nadir, photon-treated repertoires showed oligoclonal expansion, especially of CD8+ Temra cells.

This receptor was taken from a woman in her 70s with pancreatic cancer. The chain links TRBV5-1 to TRBJ2-7; 7 bases match TRBD1. The source was peripheral blood, collected from a patient treated with photon-based radiotherapy. The CDR3 here is CASSLESGGTYEQYF. The CDR3 DNA sequence: TGCGCCAGCAGCTTGGAGTCAGGGGGAACCTACGAGCAGTACTTC.